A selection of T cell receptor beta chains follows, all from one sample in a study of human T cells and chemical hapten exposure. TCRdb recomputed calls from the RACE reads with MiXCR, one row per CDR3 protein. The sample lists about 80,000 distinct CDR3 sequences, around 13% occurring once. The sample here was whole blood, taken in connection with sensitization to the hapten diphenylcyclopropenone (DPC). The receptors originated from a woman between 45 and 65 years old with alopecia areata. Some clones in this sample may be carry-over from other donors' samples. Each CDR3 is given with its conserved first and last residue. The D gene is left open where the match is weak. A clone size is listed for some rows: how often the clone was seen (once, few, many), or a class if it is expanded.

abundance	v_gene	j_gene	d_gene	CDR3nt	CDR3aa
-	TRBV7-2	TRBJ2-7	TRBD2	TGTGCCAGCAGCGCCCAGGGACTAGTCGCGGGAGAGCAGTACTTC	CASSAQGLVAGEQYF
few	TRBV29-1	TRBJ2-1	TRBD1	TGCAGCGTTGGGGCTAACAGGGGGCGCACGGATGAGCAGTTCTTC	CSVGANRGRTDEQFF
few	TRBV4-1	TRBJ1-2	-	TGCGCCAGCAGCTCGACAGGACTTAACTATGGCTACACCTTC	CASSSTGLNYGYTF
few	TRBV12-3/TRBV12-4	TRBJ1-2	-	TGTGCCAGCAGTTTTTCGAACTATGGCTACACCTTC	CASSFSNYGYTF
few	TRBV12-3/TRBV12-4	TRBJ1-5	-	TGTGCCAGCAGTTTATGGCAGGATAATCAGCCCCAGCATTTT	CASSLWQDNQPQHF
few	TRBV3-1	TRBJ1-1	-	TGTGCCAGCAGTCTTACTCAGGGGAAGGCTGAAGCTTTCTTT	CASSLTQGKAEAFF
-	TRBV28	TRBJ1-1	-	TGTGCCAGCAGTCTGCCGGGTGTGAACACTGAAGCTTTCTTT	CASSLPGVNTEAFF
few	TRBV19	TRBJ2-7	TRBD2	TGTGCCAGTAGTCCGACTAGCGGGATTCACGAGCAGTACTTC	CASSPTSGIHEQYF
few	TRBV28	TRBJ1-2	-	TGTGCCAGCAGTTCCCCCCCGGGGTCTAACTATGGCTACACCTTC	CASSSPPGSNYGYTF
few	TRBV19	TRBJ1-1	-	TGTGCCATTAGCGCGGGATTGAACACTGAAGCTTTCTTT	CAISAGLNTEAFF
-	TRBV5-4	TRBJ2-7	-	TGTGCCAGCAGCTTGGCCGAAAGTCCGGGCGAGCAGTACTTC	CASSLAESPGEQYF
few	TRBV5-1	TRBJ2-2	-	TGCGCCAGCAGCCTAGGTGATAACACCGGGGAGCTGTTTTTT	CASSLGDNTGELFF
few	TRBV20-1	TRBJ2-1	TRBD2	TGCAGTGCTAGACCCCTAGCGGGGATAGCCTACAATGAGCAGTTCTTC	CSARPLAGIAYNEQFF
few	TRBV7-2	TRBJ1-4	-	TGTGCCAGCAGACGACAGCCTAATGAAAAACTGTTTTTT	CASRRQPNEKLFF
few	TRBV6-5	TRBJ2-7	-	TGTGCCAGCAGCACCGGGACACCTAAAACCTACGAGCAGTACTTC	CASSTGTPKTYEQYF
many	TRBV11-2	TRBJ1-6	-	TGTGCCAGCAGCTTATGGGATAATTCACCCCTCCACTTT	CASSLWDNSPLHF
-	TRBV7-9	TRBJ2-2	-	TGTGCCAGCAGCTTAGTAACCTCTTTAATGACCGGGGAGCTGTTTTTT	CASSLVTSLMTGELFF
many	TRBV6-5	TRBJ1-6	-	TGTGCCAGCGGGGTCAATAGGCAAAATTCACCCCTCCACTTT	CASGVNRQNSPLHF
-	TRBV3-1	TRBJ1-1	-	TGTGCCAGCAGCCAAGCAAGGGGCACTGAAGCTTTCTTT	CASSQARGTEAFF
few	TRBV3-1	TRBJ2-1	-	TGTGCCAGCAGCCGAGTTCGGGGGTATGAGCAGTTCTTC	CASSRVRGYEQFF
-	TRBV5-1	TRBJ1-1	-	TGCGCCAGCAGCTTGGACGGCCCCGGGACTGAAGCTTTCTTT	CASSLDGPGTEAFF
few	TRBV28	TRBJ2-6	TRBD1	TGTGCCAGCAGTTCCCGGACAGGGGCTGGGGCCAACGTCCTGACTTTC	CASSSRTGAGANVLTF
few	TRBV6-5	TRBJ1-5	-	TGTGCCAGCAGCCAACGGACGGACTTCAATCAGCCCCAGCATTTT	CASSQRTDFNQPQHF
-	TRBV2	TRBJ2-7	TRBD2	TGTGCCAGCCGACTAGCGCCCTACGCGCAGTACTTC	CASRLAPYAQYF
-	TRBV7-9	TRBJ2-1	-	TGTGCCAGCAGCTTTATGCTGAGCTCCTACAATGAGCAGTTCTTC	CASSFMLSSYNEQFF
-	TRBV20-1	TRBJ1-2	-	TGCAGTGCTGAGCGTAGATCGGGCTACACCTTC	CSAERRSGYTF
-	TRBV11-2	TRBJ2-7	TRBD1	TGTGCCAGCAGCCGACCCCCGGACAGGGGTACCTACGAGCAGTACTTC	CASSRPPDRGTYEQYF
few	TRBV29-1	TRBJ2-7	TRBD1	TGCAGCGTATCGGGACAGGGAACCTCCTACGAGCAGTACTTC	CSVSGQGTSYEQYF
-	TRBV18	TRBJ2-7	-	TGTGCCAGCTCATCCACCTCTTCGGGAGCGGGCGAGCAGTACTTC	CASSSTSSGAGEQYF
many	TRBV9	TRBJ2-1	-	TGTGCCAGCAGCGCCTGGGATGAGCAGTTCTTC	CASSAWDEQFF
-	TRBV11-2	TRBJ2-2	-	TGTGCCAGCAGCCCTAACCGAGGGGACGGGGAGCTGTTTTTT	CASSPNRGDGELFF
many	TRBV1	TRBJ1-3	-	TGCACCAGCAGCCAAGGTGGCCCCAGGGTCGGCGGAAACACCATATATTTT	CTSSQGGPRVGGNTIYF
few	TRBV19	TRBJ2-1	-	TGTGCCAGTAGTATCGCGCTCAATGAGCAGTTCTTC	CASSIALNEQFF
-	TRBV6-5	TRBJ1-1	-	TGTGCCAGCAGAGGGCCTGGCCGAGCTTTCTTT	CASRGPGRAFF
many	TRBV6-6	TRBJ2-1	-	TGTGCCAGCAGTTACATCGGGGTAGCCGGGGACAATGAGCAGTTCTTC	CASSYIGVAGDNEQFF
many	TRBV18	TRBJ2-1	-	TGTGCCAGCTCACGAGACCGCTCCGGTAGCGCCCTATCCTACAATGAGCAGTTCTTC	CASSRDRSGSALSYNEQFF
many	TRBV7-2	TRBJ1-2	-	TGTGCCAGCAGCTTAATAAGGGATTCCTATGGCTACACCTTC	CASSLIRDSYGYTF
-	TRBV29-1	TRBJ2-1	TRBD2	TGCAGCGTCACCGGGACTAGTTCGGGTGAGCAGTTCTTC	CSVTGTSSGEQFF
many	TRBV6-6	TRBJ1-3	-	TGTGCCAGCAGTTACGGGTTTGGAAACACCATATATTTT	CASSYGFGNTIYF
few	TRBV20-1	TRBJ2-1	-	TGCAGCGCTAGAGATCGGGAGACCTCCTACAATGAGCAGTTCTTC	CSARDRETSYNEQFF
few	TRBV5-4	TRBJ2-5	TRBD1	TGTGCCAGCAGCTTGTCCGGGACAGCTTCCCAAGAGACCCAGTACTTC	CASSLSGTASQETQYF
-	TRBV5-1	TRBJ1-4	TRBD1	TGCGCCAGCAGCGTGACCGGGACAGCAACTAATGAAAAACTGTTTTTT	CASSVTGTATNEKLFF
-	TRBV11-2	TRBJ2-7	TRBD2	TGTGCCAGCAGCTTAAGCGGGACCGAGACCTACGAGCAGTACTTC	CASSLSGTETYEQYF
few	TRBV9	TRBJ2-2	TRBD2	TGTGCCAGCAGCCAAAGTAGCGGGCGAAGTGCCGGGGAGCTGTTTTTT	CASSQSSGRSAGELFF
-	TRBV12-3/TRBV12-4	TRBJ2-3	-	TGTGCCAGCAGTTCCGGAGGGCGGTTAGATACGCAGTATTTT	CASSSGGRLDTQYF
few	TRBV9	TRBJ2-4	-	TGTGCCAGCAGCGTAGGACACCTAGCCAAAAACATTCAGTACTTC	CASSVGHLAKNIQYF
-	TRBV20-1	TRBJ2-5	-	TGCAGTGCTAGTCCCGGGACCCAAGAGACCCAGTACTTC	CSASPGTQETQYF
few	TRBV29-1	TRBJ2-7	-	TGCAGCGTTGCCACCTCAGATAGGACACGGAAGGACGAGCAGTACTTC	CSVATSDRTRKDEQYF
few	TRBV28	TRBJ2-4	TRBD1	TGTGCCAGCAGACCTCGACAGGGCTACAAAAACATTCAGTACTTC	CASRPRQGYKNIQYF
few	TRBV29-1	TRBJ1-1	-	TGCAGCGTTGAGAGAAGGGGCGGCTTGAACACTGAAGCTTTCTTT	CSVERRGGLNTEAFF